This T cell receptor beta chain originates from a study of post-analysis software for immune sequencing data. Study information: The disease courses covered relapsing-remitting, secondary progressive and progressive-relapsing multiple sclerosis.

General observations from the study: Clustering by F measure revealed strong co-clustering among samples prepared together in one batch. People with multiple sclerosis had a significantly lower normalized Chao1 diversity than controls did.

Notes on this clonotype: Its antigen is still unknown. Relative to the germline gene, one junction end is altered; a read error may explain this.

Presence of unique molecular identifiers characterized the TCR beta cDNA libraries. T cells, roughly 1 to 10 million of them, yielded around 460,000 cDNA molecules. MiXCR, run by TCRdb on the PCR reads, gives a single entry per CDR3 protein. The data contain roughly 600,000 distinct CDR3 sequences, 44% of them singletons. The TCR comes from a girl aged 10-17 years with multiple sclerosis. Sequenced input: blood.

CDR3 in amino acids: CACSQVGDEQFF. The CDR3 DNA reads as TGCGCCTGCAGCCAAGTGGGGGATGAGCAGTTCTTC. The rearrangement joins TRBV4-1 to TRBJ2-1; D might be TRBD1 or TRBD2, each matching 5 bases. From germline, CDR1 is MGHRA and CDR2 YSYEKL. CDR3 length equals 12 residues.